The 28 T cell receptor beta chains presented below share a single source sample, sequenced in a study of glioma-infiltrating T cells after dendritic cell vaccination. Time point specified: after dendritic cell vaccination, including at tumor progression/relapse. Measured with immunoSEQ multiplex PCR; TCRdb has only the in-frame clones, and not every one. The sample holds tens of thousands of clones; 87% are singletons and the top ten take approximately 2%. Specimen: blood, collected after dendritic cell vaccination. These receptor sequences come from a human donor with glioblastoma.

This clone appeared a single time. The V gene is TRBV11-2, the J gene TRBJ2-5; D is unclear. This CDR3 is built from 13 residues. The germline gives CDR1 SGHAT, CDR2 FQNNGV. The V gene lost 1 base and the J gene lost 5 bases, with 8 bases spanning the gap. The DNA for the CDR3 is TGTGCCAGCAGCTTAGGCCGTGCGGAGACCCAGTACTTC. As protein: CASSLGRAETQYF.

The chain is built from TRBV5-1 and TRBJ2-2, with TRBD1 as a possible D gene (5 bases). The V gene lost 0 bases and the J gene lost 7 bases, with 10 bases spanning the gap. This CDR3 spans 14 amino acids. Germline CDR1 SGHRS, CDR2 YFSETQ. Here the CDR3 reads CASSLAGFDGELFF. CDR3 DNA: TGCGCCAGCAGCTTGGCAGGGTTTGACGGGGAGCTGTTTTTT.

J is TRBJ1-5 and V is TRBV7-6, with D tentatively TRBD1 (6 bases). Trimming pared 8 bases from V and 2 bases from J, leaving 13 bases between. This CDR3 region has 14 residues. The germline gives CDR1 SGHVS, CDR2 FNYEAQ. The CDR3 bases are TGTGCCAGCGCAGGGGAGATCGGCAATCAGCCCCAGCATTTT. Encoded protein: CASAGEIGNQPQHF. The complete variable domain, with remaining parts taken from reference TRBV7-6 and TRBJ1-5, reads GAGVSQSPRYKVTKRGQDVALRCDPISGHVSLYWYRQALGQGPEFLTYFNYEAQQDKSGLPNDRFSAERPEGSISTLTIQRTEQRDSAMYRCASAGEIGNQPQHFGDGTRLSIL.

The chain combines TRBV29-1 with TRBJ2-7, with D perhaps matching TRBD1 (5 bases). The germline gives CDR1 SQVTM, CDR2 ANQGSEA. Trimming shortened V by 4 bases and J by 4 bases, and 11 bases separated the two germline ends. The length of the CDR3 is 12 residues. The CDR3: CSVGEQDYEQYF. The CDR3 DNA follows: TGCAGCGTTGGTGAACAGGATTACGAGCAGTACTTC.

CDR3 coding DNA: TGTGCCAGCAGCTGGGGGGGCGCGATGAATTCACCCCTCCACTTT. Translation gives CASSWGGAMNSPLHF. The V call is TRBV7-9, the J call TRBJ1-6, with a possible D match to TRBD1 (6 bases). CDR1 is SEHNR, CDR2 FQNEAQ, per germline (reference sequence). The CDR3 has 15 amino acids. V was cut by 4 bases and J by 7 bases, with 14 bases left in between.

This clone was observed once. This chain connects TRBV15 to TRBJ1-4; D perhaps matches TRBD1 (5 bases). Germline V CDR1 and CDR2: LNHNV, YYDKDF (reference sequence). Trimming pared 4 bases from V and 5 bases from J, leaving 14 bases between. This CDR3 has 15 amino acids. In DNA form, the CDR3 reads TGTGCCACCAGCACCGTCGGCAGGGCAAATGAAAAACTGTTTTTT. This codes for CATSTVGRANEKLFF.

The chain carries TRBV28 and TRBJ1-5, with D possibly matching TRBD1 (5 bases). The germline V gene has CDR1 MDHEN and CDR2 SYDVKM. The CDR3 is 16 amino acids. V lost 2 bases, J lost 1 base, and 12 bases lay in between. The CDR3 loop is CASSLMGPPSNQPQHF. For the CDR3, the DNA is TGTGCCAGCAGTTTAATGGGGCCCCCGAGCAATCAGCCCCAGCATTTT.

This chain joins TRBV4-1 and TRBJ1-5; D uncertain. Trimming removed 4 bases at V and 6 bases at J, with 16 bases between. The CDR3 runs 15 residues. Germline assignment: CDR1 MGHRA and CDR2 YSYEKL. CDR3 sequence: CASSRGGWAGQPQHF. CDR3 coding DNA: TGCGCCAGCAGCCGGGGAGGATGGGCTGGTCAGCCCCAGCATTTT.

The gene calls are TRBV10-1 and TRBJ2-2; 10 bases are a match to TRBD1. Germline V gives CDR1 WNHNN, CDR2 SYGVQD (reference sequence). The ends lost 6 bases at V and 5 bases at J; junction bases unmatched: 3. CDR3 length equals 14 residues. The CDR3 bases are TGCGCCAGCAGACGGGACAGGGGAACCGGGGAGCTGTTTTTT. As protein: CASRRDRGTGELFF.

The CDR3 region has the DNA TGTGCCAGCAGTTACATGACCAGCGGCGAGCAGTACTTC. It is translated as CASSYMTSGEQYF. The rearrangement links TRBV6-5 to TRBJ2-7, with a tentative D call TRBD2 (5 bases). The CDR3 consists of 13 residues. CDR1 is MNHEY and CDR2 is SVGAGI in the germline V gene. The V end lost 2 bases, the J end lost 6 bases, and 11 bases lay between the germline ends.

The V and J genes are TRBV7-9 and TRBJ2-5, with 7 bases identical to TRBD2. Germline V gene lookup returns CDR1 SEHNR and CDR2 FQNEAQ (reference sequence). With 8 bases clipped from V and 1 base from J, the junction kept 10 bases outside the gene matches. The CDR3 has 15 residues. The CDR3 DNA reads TGTGCCAGCCCTGGGGGGGAGACTTTCCAAGAGACCCAGTACTTC. Amino acids: CASPGGETFQETQYF.

With respect to this clone: The sample carries other DNA sequences with the same CDR3. The J gene is TRBJ1-2, the V gene TRBV6-5; maybe TRBD1 (6 bases). This CDR3 has 13 residues. Per germline, CDR1 MNHEY and CDR2 SVGAGI. Trimming took off 6 bases at V and 7 bases at J, with 15 bases between the two ends. CDR3 protein: CASSWGQGTGYTF. In DNA form, the CDR3 reads TGTGCCAGCAGCTGGGGGCAGGGGACTGGCTACACCTTC.

The chain is built from TRBV7-9 and TRBJ2-7; 9 nucleotides match TRBD1. J lost 6 bases, V lost 3 bases, and 9 bases had no gene match. Germline V gene lookup returns CDR1 SEHNR and CDR2 FQNEAQ (reference sequence). This CDR3 comprises 15 residues. For the CDR3, the DNA is TGTGCCAGCAGCTTTCCGGGACAGGGAGTTTCCGAGCAGTACTTC. Protein product: CASSFPGQGVSEQYF. The variable domain in full, completed from reference TRBV7-9 and TRBJ2-7, reads DTGVSQNPRHKITKRGQNVTFRCDPISEHNRLYWYRQTLGQGPEFLTYFQNEAQLEKSRLLSDRFSAERPKGSFSTLEIQRTEQGDSAMYLCASSFPGQGVSEQYFGPGTRLTVT.

This chain uses TRBV29-1 with TRBJ1-1, with TRBD1 identical over 8 bases. Germline V gene data show CDR1 as SQVTM and CDR2 as ANQGSEA. The length of the CDR3 is 12 residues. V trimming: 6 bases; J trimming: 5 bases; junction bases outside the gene matches: 5. The CDR3 here is CSVSDRDTEAFF. The CDR3 nucleotides read TGCAGCGTATCGGACAGGGATACTGAAGCTTTCTTT. The variable domain in full, with the rest retrieved from reference TRBV29-1 and TRBJ1-1, is SAVISQKPSRDICQRGTSLTIQCQVDSQVTMMFWYRQQPGQSLTLIATANQGSEATYESGFVIDKFPISRPNLTFSTLTVSNMSPEDSSIYLCSVSDRDTEAFFGQGTRLTVV.

The chain has TRBV4-2 and TRBJ2-1; TRBD2 aligns across 7 bases. The CDR3 has 17 residues. After removal of 0 bases from V and 3 bases from J, the junction contained 8 bases not matched to a gene. The germline CDR1 and CDR2 sequences are LGHNA and YNFKEQ. The CDR3 DNA reads TGTGCCAGCAGCCAAGAAGAGGCGGCTAGCGGCTACAATGAGCAGTTCTTC. Its translation: CASSQEEAASGYNEQFF.

The rearrangement joins TRBV6-5 to TRBJ2-7, with D possibly TRBD2 on 6 matching bases. Looked up from germline, CDR1 is MNHEY and CDR2 is SVGAGI. The germline V and J ends were trimmed by 5 bases and 0 bases, with 14 bases remaining between them. The CDR3 runs to 15 residues. This CDR3 is CASSTRDLASYEQYF. The CDR3, as DNA: TGTGCCAGCAGTACTCGGGACTTAGCCTCCTACGAGCAGTACTTC.

The V call is TRBV5-6, the J call TRBJ2-3, with 10 bases that match TRBD1. Germline CDR1 and CDR2: SGHDT and YYEEEE. The V segment lost 4 bases and the J segment 8 bases; nucleotides outside the gene matches: 10. This CDR3 spans 15 amino acids. CDR3: CASSPDRGLRGTQYF. CDR3 bases: TGTGCCAGCAGCCCCGACAGGGGGCTGCGTGGTACGCAGTATTTT. Supplemented by reference TRBV5-6 and TRBJ2-3, the full variable domain reads DAGVTQSPTHLIKTRGQQVTLRCSPKSGHDTVSWYQQALGQGPQFIFQYYEEEERQRGNFPDRFSGHQFPNYSSELNVNALLLGDSALYLCASSPDRGLRGTQYFGPGTRLTVL.

The chain links TRBV18 to TRBJ2-7, with D unresolved. Looked up from germline, CDR1 is KGHSH and CDR2 is LQKENI. The V gene lost 0 bases and the J gene lost 2 bases, with 8 bases spanning the gap. This CDR3 is built from 14 residues. Written as DNA, the CDR3 is TGTGCCAGCTCACCACCTTACAGTCCCTACGAGCAGTACTTC. Its protein is CASSPPYSPYEQYF.

The chain has TRBV7-3 and TRBJ1-1, with D maybe TRBD1 (5 bases). Germline CDR1 and CDR2: SGHTA and FQGTGA. This CDR3 has 17 residues. The V and J ends lost 5 bases and 5 bases respectively, with 24 bases between them. Here the CDR3 DNA reads TGTGCCAGCAGCCGCACCGGGGGTACGGGGCCGGGGACTGAAGCTTTCTTT. It encodes CASSRTGGTGPGTEAFF. The variable domain in full, completed from reference TRBV7-3 and TRBJ1-1, reads GAGVSQTPSNKVTEKGKYVELRCDPISGHTALYWYRQSLGQGPEFLIYFQGTGAADDSGLPNDRFFAVRPEGSVSTLKIQRTERGDSAVYLCASSRTGGTGPGTEAFFGQGTRLTVV.

The chain combines TRBV29-1 with TRBJ1-2, with D possibly matching TRBD1 (5 bases). The CDR3 has 11 amino acids. CDR1 and CDR2 from the germline V gene are SQVTM and ANQGSEA. The germline V and J ends were trimmed by 7 bases and 6 bases, with 12 bases remaining between them. The CDR3 bases are TGCAGCGCCTACGACAGCGATGGCTACACCTTC. It yields the protein CSAYDSDGYTF.

This chain uses TRBV27 with TRBJ1-4, with D perhaps matching TRBD1 (5 bases). Germline CDR1 is MNHEY and CDR2 is SMNVEV (reference sequence). The CDR3 is made up of 20 amino acids. Trimming left V 5 bases short and J 2 bases short, with 27 bases between. CDR3 sequence (DNA): TGTGCCAGCAGTCCCCTGGGACTGGGTAGGAAGGGTGCGACTAATGAAAAACTGTTTTTT. Its protein product is CASSPLGLGRKGATNEKLFF. Based on the CDR3 plus reference TRBV27 and TRBJ1-4, the full variable domain is EAQVTQNPRYLITVTGKKLTVTCSQNMNHEYMSWYRQDPGLGLRQIYYSMNVEVTDKGDVPEGYKVSRKEKRNFPLILESPSPNQTSLYFCASSPLGLGRKGATNEKLFFGSGTQLSVL.

The CDR3 is CASGWQPASGRATGELFF. CDR3 DNA sequence: TGTGCCAGCGGTTGGCAGCCGGCTAGCGGGAGGGCCACCGGGGAGCTGTTTTTT. V gene TRBV7-8 combines with J gene TRBJ2-2; 12 bases agree with TRBD2. The germline V gene encodes CDR1 SGHVS and CDR2 FQNEAQ. CDR3 length: 18 amino acids. Unmatched junction bases numbered 14, after V lost 8 bases and J lost 4 bases.

This clone has a single count. At the DNA level, this CDR3 is encoded by other sequences in the same sample as well. The chain couples TRBV5-6 to TRBJ1-5; D is possibly TRBD1 (6 bases). Germline CDR1 and CDR2: SGHDT and YYEEEE. V lost 3 bases to trimming and J lost 4 bases, with 17 bases between them. CDR3 length: 16 residues. This chain's CDR3 is CASSSMTGSRNQPQHF. The CDR3 region has the DNA TGTGCCAGCAGCTCAATGACAGGTTCCAGAAATCAGCCCCAGCATTTT.

This clone was counted only a few times. The V call is TRBV29-1, the J call TRBJ2-2; D is perhaps TRBD1 (6 bases). V lost 6 bases to trimming and J lost 7 bases, with 15 bases between them. Looked up from germline, CDR1 is SQVTM and CDR2 is ANQGSEA. This CDR3 is built from 13 residues. This chain's CDR3 is CSVKGVVDGELFF. CDR3 in DNA: TGCAGCGTGAAGGGGGTTGTCGACGGGGAGCTGTTTTTT.

This sequence joins TRBV5-1 and TRBJ1-2; 12 bases are shared with TRBD1. CDR1 and CDR2 (germline): SGHRS, YFSETQ. V was pared by 4 bases and J by 6 bases, with 7 bases of the junction left unmatched. There are 15 residues in the CDR3. CDR3 sequence: CASSIGTGGSNGYTF. DNA of the CDR3: TGCGCCAGCAGCATCGGGACAGGGGGCTCAAATGGCTACACCTTC.

This chain connects TRBV5-1 to TRBJ2-3; TRBD2 is a possible D gene (6 bases). V was trimmed by 4 bases and J by 0 bases, leaving 12 bases between them. Looked up from germline, CDR1 is SGHRS and CDR2 is YFSETQ. The CDR3 runs to 15 residues. DNA for the CDR3: TGCGCCAGCAGCCCGTGGGGGGATAGCACAGATACGCAGTATTTT. Translating it yields CASSPWGDSTDTQYF. Drawing the rest from reference TRBV5-1 and TRBJ2-3, the complete variable domain is KAGVTQTPRYLIKTRGQQVTLSCSPISGHRSVSWYQQTPGQGLQFLFEYFSETQRNKGNFPGRFSGRQFSNSRSEMNVSTLELGDSALYLCASSPWGDSTDTQYFGPGTRLTVL.

The chain employs TRBV6-6 and TRBJ2-1; 7 positions match TRBD2. There are 14 residues in the CDR3. CDR1 MNHNY and CDR2 SVGAGI come from the germline V gene (reference sequence). V trimming: 5 bases; J trimming: 8 bases; junction bases outside the gene matches: 9. In DNA, the CDR3 is TGTGCCAGCAGTCGGGCGGGAGTCGGGGATGAGCAGTTCTTC. Translated: CASSRAGVGDEQFF.

This clone came up once. V gene TRBV11-2 combines with J gene TRBJ2-7; TRBD2 might be the D (7 bases). Germline CDR1 reads SGHAT; CDR2 reads FQNNGV. The CDR3 loop spans 17 amino acids. V was clipped by 5 bases and J by 2 bases, with 22 bases between them. The CDR3: CASSPPGGGAHTYEQYF. The CDR3 nucleotides read TGTGCCAGCAGCCCCCCGGGTGGGGGGGCCCATACCTACGAGCAGTACTTC.